These 28 T cell receptor beta chains originate from one sample sequenced in a study of early T cells in non-severe SARS-CoV-2 infection. TCRdb fed the 5' RACE reads into MiXCR, producing one record per CDR3 protein. This table holds 75,000 to 100,000 distinct CDR3 sequences, roughly 15% found once. The sample consisted of whole blood. The receptors stem from an adult who was a healthcare worker with PCR-confirmed SARS-CoV-2 infection or an uninfected control (not recorded which).

This clonotype was counted at least ten times. Sequence at one end of the junction differs from germline and may be a read error. This chain connects TRBV20-1 to TRBJ1-2; D not certain. The CDR3 has 15 residues. Germline-derived CDR1 and CDR2 are DFQATT and SNEGSKA (reference sequence). Here the CDR3 DNA reads TGCAGTGCGAGAGGCGGGCCCAGGACCAACTATGGCTACACCTTC. Encoded protein: CSARGGPRTNYGYTF.

This chain connects TRBV9 to TRBJ2-7, with TRBD1 identical over 8 bases. After removal of 2 bases from V and 5 bases from J, the junction contained 15 bases not matched to a gene. The CDR3 is 17 residues long. Germline V CDR1 and CDR2: SGDLS, YYNGEE. In DNA form, the CDR3 reads TGTGCCAGCAGCGTCGACCCAACAGGGACAGGAAGAAACGAGCAGTACTTC. Translation: CASSVDPTGTGRNEQYF. Filled out from reference TRBV9 and TRBJ2-7, the complete variable domain reads DSGVTQTPKHLITATGQRVTLRCSPRSGDLSVYWYQQSLDQGLQFLIQYYNGEERAKGNILERFSAQQFPDLHSELNLSSLELGDSALYFCASSVDPTGTGRNEQYFGPGTRLTVT.

This clonotype was detected ten times or more. The chain employs TRBV5-4 and TRBJ1-6; D gene ambiguous. Per germline, CDR1 SGHNT and CDR2 YYREEE (reference sequence). CDR3 size: 14 residues. V lost 0 bases to trimming and J lost 7 bases, with 8 bases between them. For the CDR3, the DNA is TGTGCCAGCAGCTTGGACAGAACCAATTCACCCCTCCACTTT. Translated: CASSLDRTNSPLHF.

The chain joins TRBV29-1 to TRBJ1-1; D unclear. V dropped 2 bases and J dropped 5 bases, with 6 bases sitting between them. The CDR3 is made up of 11 amino acids. Germline CDR1 and CDR2: SQVTM and ANQGSEA. The CDR3 nucleotides are TGCAGCGTTGAATCGGGGACTGAAGCTTTCTTT. Translation gives CSVESGTEAFF.

A few counts support this clonotype. The J gene is TRBJ1-2, the V gene TRBV7-6; D is ambiguous. The ends were cut back, 5 bases at V and 12 bases at J, with 16 bases in the middle. The CDR3 sequence is 12 residues long. Germline V CDR1 and CDR2: SGHVS, FNYEAQ. The CDR3 nucleotides are TGTGCCAGCAGCCACTGGGTCAAGTTAAACACCTTC. Its protein is CASSHWVKLNTF.

This clonotype came up many times. V usage is TRBV20-1 and J usage is TRBJ1-2, with a weak D call TRBD1 (5 bases). CDR1 is DFQATT, CDR2 SNEGSKA, per germline (reference sequence). With 4 bases removed from V and 2 bases from J, the gap between germline ends came to 8 bases. The CDR3 sequence is 12 residues long. Here the CDR3 reads CSAKRGNYGYTF. CDR3 bases: TGCAGTGCTAAGAGGGGAAACTATGGCTACACCTTC.

This clonotype was detected many times. This chain joins TRBV6-1 and TRBJ2-1; 8 bases line up with TRBD1. Germline trimming cut 7 bases from V and 7 bases from J; bases unmatched to any gene: 9. This CDR3 contains 14 residues. Germline V gene data show CDR1 as MNHNS and CDR2 as SASEGT. The chain's CDR3 is CASTDHRGANEQFF. The DNA of the CDR3 is TGTGCCAGCACTGATCACAGGGGGGCGAATGAGCAGTTCTTC.

J is TRBJ2-7 and V is TRBV11-2, with 7 bases identical to TRBD1. Germline V gene sequence: CDR1 SGHAT, CDR2 FQNNGV. CDR3 length equals 13 residues. J gave up 6 bases and V 5 bases, and 7 bases lay outside the gene matches. The CDR3 region has the DNA TGTGCCAGCAGCGAGGACAGGAACCGCGAGCAGTACTTC. Protein: CASSEDRNREQYF.

This clonotype was detected many times. The CDR3 DNA reads as TGTGCTAGTGGTTTGCATTTGGGGGGCACCTACGAGCAGTACTTC. Its translation is CASGLHLGGTYEQYF. This rearrangement joins TRBV12-5 to TRBJ2-7; D might be TRBD1 or TRBD2, each matching 6 bases. The CDR3 consists of 15 residues. The V end lost 2 bases, the J end lost 2 bases, and 13 bases lay between the germline ends. The germline CDR1 and CDR2 sequences are LGHNT and FRNRAP.

The chain is built from TRBV2 and TRBJ2-1; D remains unclear. Germline V CDR1 and CDR2: SNHLY, FYNNEI. This CDR3 contains 14 residues. V lost 5 bases and J lost 2, with 10 bases in between. The CDR3 DNA reads TGTGCCAGCAGTCAGAACATACCCTACAATGAGCAGTTCTTC. Translated, it gives CASSQNIPYNEQFF. Filled out from reference TRBV2 and TRBJ2-1, the complete variable domain reads EPEVTQTPSHQVTQMGQEVILRCVPISNHLYFYWYRQILGQKVEFLVSFYNNEISEKSEIFDDQFSVERPDGSNFTLKIRSTKLEDSAMYFCASSQNIPYNEQFFGPGTRLTVL.

This clonotype was counted only a few times. J is TRBJ2-1 and V is TRBV20-1, with 8 bases aligning to TRBD1. V shed 6 bases, J shed 10 bases, and the junction held 17 bases outside the gene matches. The CDR3 totals 15 residues. Germline V lookup: CDR1 DFQATT, CDR2 SNEGSKA (reference sequence). The CDR3 reads CSAEPGTGDGREQFF. CDR3 bases: TGCAGTGCCGAACCCGGGACAGGCGATGGTAGGGAGCAGTTCTTC.

The rearrangement links TRBV29-1 to TRBJ1-6, with 9 bases matching TRBD1. CDR3 size: 12 residues. Germline V lookup: CDR1 SQVTM, CDR2 ANQGSEA. Trimming cost V 4 bases and J 8 bases; bases outside gene matches: 0. The CDR3 DNA reads TGCAGCGTTGGGACAGGGGATTCACCCCTCCACTTT. Its translation is CSVGTGDSPLHF.

This clonotype was counted only a few times. The CDR3 loop is CATSDTLSHGAFF. In nucleotides, the CDR3 is TGTGCCACCAGTGACACCCTCTCGCACGGGGCTTTCTTT. This chain connects TRBV24-1 to TRBJ1-1; D gene uncertain. With 4 bases removed from V and 11 bases from J, the gap between germline ends came to 16 bases. This CDR3 has 13 residues. Germline V gene lookup returns CDR1 KGHDR and CDR2 SFDVKD.

DNA for the CDR3: TGTGCCAGCTATCGCGGGACAGGCTTTGGCTACACCTTC. Translation: CASYRGTGFGYTF. The chain couples TRBV27 to TRBJ1-2, with TRBD1 matching over 8 bases. This CDR3 is 13 amino acids long. Germline V gene data show CDR1 as MNHEY and CDR2 as SMNVEV (reference sequence). Losses at the gene ends were 8 bases for V and 7 bases for J; bases not matched to a gene: 9.

This clonotype has just a few counts. CDR3 bases: TGTGCCAGCAGTTCCGGGGGACTAGCGGGACCAGATACGCAGTATTTT. Protein: CASSSGGLAGPDTQYF. V is TRBV27 and J is TRBJ2-3; 13 bases line up with TRBD2. This CDR3 comprises 16 residues. Germline trimming cut 4 bases from V and 4 bases from J; bases unmatched to any gene: 5. Germline V gives CDR1 MNHEY, CDR2 SMNVEV (reference sequence).

The chain employs TRBV11-2 and TRBJ1-6; tentative D call: TRBD1 (6 bases). The CDR3 consists of 14 residues. From germline, CDR1 is SGHAT and CDR2 FQNNGV. The V and J ends lost 4 bases and 7 bases respectively, with 11 bases between them. CDR3 nucleotides: TGTGCCAGCAGCTCTAATACAGGGAATTCACCCCTCCACTTT. This gives the protein CASSSNTGNSPLHF.

The chain has TRBV20-1 and TRBJ2-2, with D possibly TRBD2 on 6 matching bases. Germline values: CDR1 DFQATT, CDR2 SNEGSKA (reference sequence). V gave up 6 bases and J gave up 1 base, with 12 bases separating them. This CDR3 is 14 amino acids long. The CDR3 here is CSAPFSGNTGELFF. In DNA form, the CDR3 reads TGCAGTGCCCCTTTTAGCGGGAACACCGGGGAGCTGTTTTTT.

The V call is TRBV7-9, the J call TRBJ2-1; D is ambiguous. CDR3 length equals 12 residues. Per the germline V gene, CDR1 is SEHNR and CDR2 is FQNEAQ (reference sequence). Trimming removed 2 bases from V and 7 bases from J, with 6 bases in between. The DNA for the CDR3 is TGTGCCAGCAGCTTATTCTCAAATGAGCAGTTCTTC. Translation: CASSLFSNEQFF.

The sample holds many counts of this clonotype. This chain connects TRBV7-9 to TRBJ2-7, with 10 nucleotides matching TRBD2. The CDR3 extends over 14 amino acids. The trim removed 5 bases at V and 2 bases at J, leaving 3 bases unmatched. Germline CDR1 and CDR2: SEHNR and FQNEAQ (reference sequence). In nucleotides, the CDR3 is TGTGCCAGCAGCCGGACTAGCGGACCCTACGAGCAGTACTTC. Amino acids: CASSRTSGPYEQYF.

This chain links TRBV7-9 with TRBJ1-1, with D perhaps TRBD1 (6 bases). The CDR3 consists of 13 residues. Trimming cost V 5 bases and J 5 bases, with 12 bases left between them. Looked up from germline, CDR1 is SEHNR and CDR2 is FQNEAQ (reference sequence). CDR3 protein: CASSPNGQTEAFF. The DNA for the CDR3 is TGTGCCAGCAGCCCCAACGGACAGACTGAAGCTTTCTTT. Based on the CDR3 plus reference TRBV7-9 and TRBJ1-1, the full variable domain is DTGVSQNPRHKITKRGQNVTFRCDPISEHNRLYWYRQTLGQGPEFLTYFQNEAQLEKSRLLSDRFSAERPKGSFSTLEIQRTEQGDSAMYLCASSPNGQTEAFFGQGTRLTVV.

This clonotype came up a few times. This chain links TRBV6-2 or TRBV6-3 with TRBJ2-3, with 8 bases aligning to TRBD2. V shed 2 bases and J 5 bases; nucleotides not matched to a gene: 6. The CDR3 totals 15 residues. Germline values: CDR1 MNHEY, CDR2 SVGEGT. The CDR3 coding sequence is TGTGCCAGCAGTTACAATAGCGGGGAGGTAGATACGCAGTATTTT. This translates into CASSYNSGEVDTQYF.

This clonotype was observed at least ten times. The V call is TRBV5-1, the J call TRBJ2-2, with a possible D match to TRBD2 (6 bases). V was shortened by 1 base and J by 0 bases, with 10 bases between the two germline ends. CDR1 SGHRS and CDR2 YFSETQ come from the germline V gene. This CDR3 contains 16 residues. The CDR3 region has the DNA TGCGCCAGCAGCTTGTCGGGGAGGTCGAACACCGGGGAGCTGTTTTTT. It is translated as CASSLSGRSNTGELFF.

This chain joins TRBV7-6 and TRBJ1-6, with unresolved D. This CDR3 spans 14 amino acids. Germline V gives CDR1 SGHVS, CDR2 FNYEAQ. Trimming removed 2 bases from V and 7 bases from J, with 9 bases in between. The CDR3 bases are TGTGCCAGCAGCTTATTGATAGCGAATTCACCCCTCCACTTT. Its protein product is CASSLLIANSPLHF.

This clonotype was picked up many times. The chain couples TRBV12-3 or TRBV12-4 to TRBJ1-1; 8 positions match TRBD1. There are 15 residues in the CDR3. The ends lost 4 bases at V and 6 bases at J; junction bases unmatched: 10. CDR3 coding DNA: TGTGCCAGCAGTTCCCCGGACAGGGAGGGACCTGAAGCTTTCTTT. Encoded protein: CASSSPDREGPEAFF.

There are a few counts of this clonotype. The CDR3 DNA reads TGCAGCGTCACCGTTTCTGGGGCCAACGTCCTGACTTTC. It encodes CSVTVSGANVLTF. The chain couples TRBV29-1 to TRBJ2-6; D is unclear. V lost 6 bases, J lost 1 base, and 7 bases lay in between. The V gene's germline CDR1 is SQVTM and CDR2 ANQGSEA. The CDR3 is 13 residues long. Complete variable domain (other parts from reference TRBV29-1 and TRBJ2-6): SAVISQKPSRDICQRGTSLTIQCQVDSQVTMMFWYRQQPGQSLTLIATANQGSEATYESGFVIDKFPISRPNLTFSTLTVSNMSPEDSSIYLCSVTVSGANVLTFGAGSRLTVL.

V is TRBV20-1 and J is TRBJ1-1, with unresolved D. Germline CDR1 DFQATT, CDR2 SNEGSKA (reference sequence). CDR3 length: 14 amino acids. The germline V and J ends were trimmed by 2 bases and 0 bases, with 10 bases remaining between them. The CDR3 bases are TGCAGTGCTAGACCAGGTTGGATGAACACTGAAGCTTTCTTT. This encodes CSARPGWMNTEAFF.

The chain combines TRBV12-3 or TRBV12-4 with TRBJ2-1; TRBD1 or TRBD2 may be the D gene (6 bases each). Deletions cut 7 bases from V and 10 bases from J, with 20 bases between. The CDR3 runs 14 residues. The CDR3: CASTNEQGGDEQFF. CDR3 DNA sequence: TGTGCCAGCACTAACGAACAGGGAGGCGACGAGCAGTTCTTC.

This clonotype showed up just a few times. The chain employs TRBV6-2 or TRBV6-3 and TRBJ2-7; D may be TRBD2 (5 bases). Trimming removed 0 bases at V and 2 bases at J, with 11 bases between. The V gene's germline CDR1 is MNHEY and CDR2 SVGEGT. This CDR3 is built from 15 residues. The CDR3 loop is CASSYSAAGPYEQYF. CDR3 DNA: TGTGCCAGCAGTTACTCGGCGGCGGGTCCCTACGAGCAGTACTTC.